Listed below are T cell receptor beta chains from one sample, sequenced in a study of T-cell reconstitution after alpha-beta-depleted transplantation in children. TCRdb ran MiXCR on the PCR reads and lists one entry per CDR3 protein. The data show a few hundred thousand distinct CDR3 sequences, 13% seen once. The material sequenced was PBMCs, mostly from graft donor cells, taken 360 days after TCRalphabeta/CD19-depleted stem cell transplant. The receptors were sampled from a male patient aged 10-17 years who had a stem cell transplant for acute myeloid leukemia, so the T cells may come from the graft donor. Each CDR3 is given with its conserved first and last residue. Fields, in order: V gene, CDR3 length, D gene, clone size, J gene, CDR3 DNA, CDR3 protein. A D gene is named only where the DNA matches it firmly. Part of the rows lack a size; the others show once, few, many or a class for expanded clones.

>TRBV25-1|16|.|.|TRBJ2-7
TGTGCCAGCAGTGAAAAAAGGTCAGATTACTCCTACGAGCAGTACTTC
CASSEKRSDYSYEQYF
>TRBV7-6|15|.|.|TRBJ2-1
TGTGCCAGCAGCTTAGACCAAACTTCTTACAATGAGCAGTTCTTC
CASSLDQTSYNEQFF
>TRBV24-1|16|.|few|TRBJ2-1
TGTGCCACCAGTGTCGCAGCCCCACGGGGGCGGGATGAGCAGTTCTTC
CATSVAAPRGRDEQFF
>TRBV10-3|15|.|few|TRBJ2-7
TGTGCCATCAGTGATTTAAGAACAGGAGTCCACGAGCAGTACTTC
CAISDLRTGVHEQYF
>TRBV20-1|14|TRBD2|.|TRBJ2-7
TGCAGTGCTAGGGCTAGCGGCCCTAGGGACGAGCAGTACTTC
CSARASGPRDEQYF
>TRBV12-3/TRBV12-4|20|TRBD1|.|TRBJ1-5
TGTGCCAGCAGTAGACGCCCGGGACAGGGTTATATTGGCGGCAATCAGCCCCAGCATTTT
CASSRRPGQGYIGGNQPQHF
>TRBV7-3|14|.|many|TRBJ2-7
TGTGCCAGCAGCTTACAGGGGTTCCCCTACGAGCAGTACTTC
CASSLQGFPYEQYF
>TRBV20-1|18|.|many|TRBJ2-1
TGCAGTGCTACTGGGACTTCCTGGTTCTTGGGCTCCTACAATGAGCAGTTCTTC
CSATGTSWFLGSYNEQFF
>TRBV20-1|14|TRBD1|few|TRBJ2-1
TGCAGTGCTAGAGAGGGATACAGGGGGAATGAGCAGTTCTTC
CSAREGYRGNEQFF
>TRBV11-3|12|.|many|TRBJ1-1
TGTGCCAGCAGCTTAGATGCCAGCGAAGCTTTCTTT
CASSLDASEAFF
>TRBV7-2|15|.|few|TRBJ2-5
TGTGCCAGCAGCTCGGGACTTCACTACCAAGAGACCCAGTACTTC
CASSSGLHYQETQYF
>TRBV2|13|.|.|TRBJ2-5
TGTGCCAGCAATGGGGACTTCCAAGAGACCCAGTACTTC
CASNGDFQETQYF
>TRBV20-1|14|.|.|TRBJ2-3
TGCAGTGCTCCCCCGAGCGGGAGCACAGATACGCAGTATTTT
CSAPPSGSTDTQYF
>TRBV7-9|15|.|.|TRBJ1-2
TGTGCCAGCAGCTCCCAGACAGGATTCATCTATGGCTACACCTTC
CASSSQTGFIYGYTF
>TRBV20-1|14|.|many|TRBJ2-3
TGCAGTTGTTTTAGGTCAGGGGAAACAGATACGCAGTATTTT
CSCFRSGETDTQYF
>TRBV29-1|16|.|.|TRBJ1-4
TGCAGCGTTGTCTCCCGGTCGGGGAAAACTAATGAAAAACTGTTTTTT
CSVVSRSGKTNEKLFF
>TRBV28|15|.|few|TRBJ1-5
TGTGCCAGCAGTTTTACACCATGGAATATACAGCCCCAGCATTTT
CASSFTPWNIQPQHF
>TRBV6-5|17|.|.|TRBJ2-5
TGTGCCAGCAGTTACTCGATGCAGGGGTATTACCAAGAGACCCAGTACTTC
CASSYSMQGYYQETQYF
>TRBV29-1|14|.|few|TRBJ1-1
TGCAGCGTCGAGGGTCTGCAGGGAGGCACTGAAGCTTTCTTT
CSVEGLQGGTEAFF
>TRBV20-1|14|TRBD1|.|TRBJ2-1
TGCAGTGCTACGACAGGGGGGTCCTACAATGAGCAGTTCTTC
CSATTGGSYNEQFF
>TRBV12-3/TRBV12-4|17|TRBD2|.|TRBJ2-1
TGTGCCAGCAGTGCACCGCTAGCGGGGGAGGGATACAATGAACAGTTCTTC
CASSAPLAGEGYNEQFF
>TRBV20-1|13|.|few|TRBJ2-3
TGCAGTGCTAGAAACGGCCCCACAGATACGCAGTATTTT
CSARNGPTDTQYF
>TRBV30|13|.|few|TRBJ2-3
TGTGCCTGGAGTGGACAGGCTAGAGATACGCAGTATTTT
CAWSGQARDTQYF
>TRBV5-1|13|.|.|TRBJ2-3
TGCGCCAGCAGCCCCCCATCATCTGATACGCAGTATTTT
CASSPPSSDTQYF
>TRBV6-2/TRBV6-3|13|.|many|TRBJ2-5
TGTGCCAGCAGACTCCTACCCCTAGAGACCCAGTACTTC
CASRLLPLETQYF
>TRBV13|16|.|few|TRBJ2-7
TGTGCCAGCAGCTTAGGCCTTGGGGGTCCGTCCTACGAGCAGTACTTC
CASSLGLGGPSYEQYF
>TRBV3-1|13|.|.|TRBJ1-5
TGTGCCAGCAGGCAATCTCTTAGGCAGCCCCAGCATTTT
CASRQSLRQPQHF
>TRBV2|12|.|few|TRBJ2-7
TGTGCCAGCTGGGACTTTACCTACGAGCAGTACTTC
CASWDFTYEQYF
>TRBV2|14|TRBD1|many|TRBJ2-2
TGTGCCAGCAGCGCGGGACAGGGATCCGGGGAGCTGTTTTTT
CASSAGQGSGELFF
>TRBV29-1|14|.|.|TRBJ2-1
TGCAGCGTTGAAGGGCAGGGTCTTCCAAATGAGCAGTTCTTC
CSVEGQGLPNEQFF
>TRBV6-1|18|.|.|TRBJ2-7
TGTGCCAGCAGTGAAGGGCATCAGGGCCGACCGACAGCTTACGAGCAGTACTTC
CASSEGHQGRPTAYEQYF
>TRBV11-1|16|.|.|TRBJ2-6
TGTGCCAGCAGCGGCCGGACGGACTCTGGGGCCAACGTCCTGACTTTC
CASSGRTDSGANVLTF
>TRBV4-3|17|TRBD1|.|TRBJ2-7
TGCGCCAGCAGCCAAGATGGAGGGCAGGGGGCCTCCTACGAGCAGTACTTC
CASSQDGGQGASYEQYF
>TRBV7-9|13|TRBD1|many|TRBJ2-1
TGTGCCAGCAGTTCACAGGGGGGAAATGAGCAGTTCTTC
CASSSQGGNEQFF
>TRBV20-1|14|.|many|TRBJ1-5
TGCAGCGTAAATCAAGGGAGTAGCAATCAGCCCCAGCATTTT
CSVNQGSSNQPQHF
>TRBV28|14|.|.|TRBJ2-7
TGTGCCAGCAGTTTAATAAAGGCAGGGTACGAGCAGTACTTC
CASSLIKAGYEQYF
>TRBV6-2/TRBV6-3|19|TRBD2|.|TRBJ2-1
TGTGCCAGCAGTTACCGGGGTCCTTTAGCGGGAGTCCCCTACAATGAGCAGTTCTTC
CASSYRGPLAGVPYNEQFF
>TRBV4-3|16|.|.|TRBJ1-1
TGCGCCAGCAGCCAAGATACAACCTTAAGTTCGACTGAAGCTTTCTTT
CASSQDTTLSSTEAFF
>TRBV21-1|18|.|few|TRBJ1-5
TGTGCCAGCAGCAAAGCGCCCGCGACAGGGGGGAGCAATCAGCCCCAGCATTTT
CASSKAPATGGSNQPQHF
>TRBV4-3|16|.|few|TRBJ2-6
TGCGCCAGCAGCCAAGTTACAGGGTCCGGGGCCAACGTCCTGACTTTC
CASSQVTGSGANVLTF
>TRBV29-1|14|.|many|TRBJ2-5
TGCAGCGTGAAGGAAGATTTGAGACAAGAGACCCAGTACTTC
CSVKEDLRQETQYF
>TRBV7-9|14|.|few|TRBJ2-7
TGTGCCAGCAGCTGGACAGTCAGCTCCTACGAGCAGTACTTC
CASSWTVSSYEQYF
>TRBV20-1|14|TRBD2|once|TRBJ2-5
TGCAGTGCTAGCCCTAGCGGGAGAAGAGAGACCCAGTACTTC
CSASPSGRRETQYF
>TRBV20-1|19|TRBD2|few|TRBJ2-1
TGCAGTGCTGGGAGGGTGGATAGCGGGAGCGTCAACGTCTACAATGAGCAGTTCTTC
CSAGRVDSGSVNVYNEQFF